This entry describes one T cell receptor (beta chain). There is no known antigen for this receptor. No base quality values were provided; no much bigger clone lies one nucleotide off. Taken from the germline V gene, the CDR1 and CDR2 loops are MNHNS and SASEGT. Cut back by 2 bases and 8 bases, the V and J ends lie 12 bases apart. The CDR3 starts with the cysteine, ends with the phenylalanine, and has 13 residues. Only CDR3 DNA remains: 39 bases, in frame from the first base. The sample comes from a study of T cell repertoires in cytomegalovirus infection (dated by TCRdb to the late 2010s). Regarding the study in general: Because public TCR beta signatures pointed to carriage of CMV infection together with the matching HLA type, the HLA type of each donor mattered for the analysis. Study-wide conclusions, independent of this receptor: Carriers of CMV infection plus the relevant HLA type were discriminated by the cumulative frequency of public TCR beta family members in the study cohort and in an independent roughly 380-donor cohort. In the ex vivo response, HLA-C-restricted CMV-specific TCR beta clonotypes were dominant, and in two of eight donors the single most frequent clonotype came from this HLA-C-restricted group.

The sequencer was an Illumina HiSeq 1500. Using fastp at Q25 and MiXCR, TCRdb reprocessed the public reads and kept productive beta chains. Each entry is one CDR3 protein sequence, shown with its most common DNA and genes. Recorded for this sample are fewer than 550,000 distinct CDR3 sequences; more than 15% of them occurred a single time. The ten largest clones capture about 24% of the sample. The receptor was isolated from a human donor in good health (CMV status not recorded). Some clones in this sample may be carry-over from other donors' samples. The chain is assembled from TRBV6-1 and TRBJ1-1; no D gene is confidently identified. The sequenced sample was CD8+ T cells from PBMCs. The bases read TGTGCCAGCAGTGAACAGGACTCTGGGGAAGCTTTCTTT. It translates to CASSEQDSGEAFF.